This T cell receptor beta chain was captured by sequencing in a study of shared clonotypes between healthy human individuals. Study-wide context: Per-donor plates numbered three CD4 naive, three CD4 memory, two CD8 naive and one CD8 memory.

This clone occurred once. Its cognate antigen is unknown. The CDR3 is made up of 14 amino acids. Germline loops: CDR1 SGHNT, CDR2 YYREEE (reference sequence). V was pared by 0 bases and J by 5 bases, with 10 bases between. Assay runs were performed at deep level. TCRdb's table, derived via immunoSEQ multiplex PCR, lists solely in-frame clones and lacks some. Here the sample spans 2 million to 3 million clones, around nine tenths being singletons. The study, taken as a whole, reports: Unshared clonotypes carried lower generation probabilities than those common to all four donors. Memory subsets had estimated richness that was generally smaller than that of naive subsets.

Sequenced input: naive CD4+ T cells sorted from blood. Subset here: CD45RA+ positively selected. The origin of this receptor is a man between 18 and 35 years old in good health. The chain carries TRBV5-4 and TRBJ2-3, with D perhaps TRBD1 (5 bases). The CDR3 region is CASSLEGARDTQYF. For the CDR3, the DNA is TGTGCCAGCAGCTTGGAAGGGGCTAGAGATACGCAGTATTTT. Full variable domain (missing parts from reference TRBV5-4 and TRBJ2-3): ETGVTQSPTHLIKTRGQQVTLRCSSQSGHNTVSWYQQALGQGPQFIFQYYREEENGRGNFPPRFSGLQFPNYSSELNVNALELDDSALYLCASSLEGARDTQYFGPGTRLTVL.